This TCR beta chain comes out of a study of shared clonotypes between healthy human individuals. Germline CDR1 and CDR2: SGDLS and YYNGEE. Trimming removed 3 bases from V and 1 base from J; junction bases left unmatched: 3. The CDR3 spans 15 residues. Ten immunoSEQ deep assay plates were used to sequence the DNA of unsorted PBMCs. Some clones are missing from TCRdb's copy, which holds only in-frame ones; the method was immunoSEQ multiplex PCR. Among about 480,000 clones listed, 70% to 80% were seen once. General study points: The diversity represented, both genetic and in exposure history, was limited by few donors. Expectations were that clonotype sharing among donors would be affected by sequencing depth.

To note about this clone: Its antigen is not known.

The chain links TRBV9 to TRBJ1-1, with 10 bases matching TRBD1. The TCR sequence derives from a woman in her thirties or forties in good health. Some clones in this sample may be carry-over from other donors' samples. The specimen sequenced was PBMCs. This CDR3 reads CASSEGQGRNTEAFF. The CDR3 nucleotides read TGTGCCAGCAGCGAGGGACAGGGGAGGAACACTGAAGCTTTCTTT.